This TCR beta chain was recovered during a study of T cell responses to AZD1222 COVID-19 vaccine. In the study overall: Combined were second doses at about 4 or about 12 weeks.

With 1 base removed from V and 8 bases from J, the gap between germline ends came to 11 bases. Germline CDR1 and CDR2: MGHDK and SYGVNS. The CDR3 has 14 residues. Measured with immunoSEQ multiplex PCR; TCRdb has only the in-frame clones, and not every one. The table lists under 200,000 clones, 90% to 95% of them singletons, with about 3.9% in the top ten. A note on this clone: Its antigen is unidentified.

Study-wide results and caveats: Donor demographics were predominantly white British with a female majority; clonal diversity may be underestimated.

The chain couples TRBV25-1 to TRBJ1-4, with D unclear. The input for sequencing was peripheral blood, taken on day 0 of AZD1222 vaccination. The source of this sequence is an adult in good health. The CDR3 region is CASSESPSSEKLFF. CDR3 DNA sequence: TGTGCCAGCAGTGAATCCCCAAGCAGCGAAAAACTGTTTTTT.